This TCR beta chain was captured in a study of Ad26.COV2.S vaccination and SARS-CoV-2 variants. Study observations and caveats: It was found that vaccine and placebo recipients had similar non-spike TCR breadth. Spike-specific TCR breadth was greater in vaccine than placebo recipients.

The CDR3 runs to 16 residues. Looked up from germline, CDR1 is SGHRS and CDR2 is YFSETQ. Deletions cut 2 bases from V and 1 base from J, with 16 bases between. A word on this clone: Its antigen remains unidentified.

Method: immunoSEQ multiplex PCR; TCRdb's copy keeps in-frame clones and lacks some. Of about 140,000 clones listed, 70% to 90% were seen once; the top ten hold 4% to 6%. This clonotype was obtained from a human donor who had recovered from COVID-19. The sample here was peripheral blood, taken after recovery from COVID-19. This chain uses TRBV5-1 with TRBJ2-7, with D perhaps matching TRBD1 or TRBD2 (5 bases each). The DNA of the CDR3 is TGCGCCAGCAGCTTTTCCGGACGTGGGGGTTCCTACGAGCAGTACTTC. Translating gives CASSFSGRGGSYEQYF.